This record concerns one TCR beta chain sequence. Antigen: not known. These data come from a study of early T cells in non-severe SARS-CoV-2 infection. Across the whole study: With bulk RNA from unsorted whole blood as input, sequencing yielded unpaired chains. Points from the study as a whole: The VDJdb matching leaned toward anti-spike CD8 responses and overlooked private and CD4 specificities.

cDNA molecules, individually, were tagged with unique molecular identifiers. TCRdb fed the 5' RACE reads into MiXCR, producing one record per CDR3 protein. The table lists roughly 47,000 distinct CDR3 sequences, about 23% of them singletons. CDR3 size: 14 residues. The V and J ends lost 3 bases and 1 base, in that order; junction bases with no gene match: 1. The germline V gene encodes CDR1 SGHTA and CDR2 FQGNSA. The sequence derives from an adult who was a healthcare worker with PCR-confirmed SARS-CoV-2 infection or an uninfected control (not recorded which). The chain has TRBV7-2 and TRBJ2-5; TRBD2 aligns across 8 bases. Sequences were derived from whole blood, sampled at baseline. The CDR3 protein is CASSFSGVQETQYF. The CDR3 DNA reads TGTGCCAGCAGCTTTAGCGGGGTCCAAGAGACCCAGTACTTC.